This T cell receptor (beta chain) was recorded in a study of response to subunit inactivated influenza vaccine. TCRdb ran MiXCR on the RT-PCR reads and lists one entry per CDR3 protein. Altogether some 640,000 distinct CDR3 sequences are present, roughly 13% being singletons, with the ten largest covering 5.5% to 7%. The CDR3 length is 18 residues. Germline lookup yields CDR1 SGHDT and CDR2 YYEEEE. J was trimmed by 1 base and V by 2 bases; bases with no gene match: 10. The chain recombines TRBV5-6 with TRBJ2-5; 11 positions agree with TRBD2. The sequences come from PBMCs from blood, collected around two weeks before vaccination. The clonotype comes from a man between 50 and 59 years old who received an inactivated influenza vaccine. The CDR3 nucleotides are TGTGCCAGCAGCTTCTTCGGACCGGGACTAGCGGTCCAAGAGACCCAGTACTTC. This encodes CASSFFGPGLAVQETQYF.